This T cell receptor (beta chain) originates from a study of identifying expanded T cells in peripheral blood. A remark on this clone: Its antigen is still unknown.

During the collection period, no donor immune events like infections were recorded. Some clones are missing from TCRdb's copy, which holds only in-frame ones; the method was immunoSEQ multiplex PCR. The sample has approximately 110,000 clones; roughly 89% are singletons. Trimming removed 8 bases from V and 1 base from J; junction bases left unmatched: 14. This CDR3 is built from 16 residues. Per the germline V gene, CDR1 is WNHNN and CDR2 is SYGVQD (reference sequence). Findings and limits, study-wide: Differentially abundant clones: 0.95 to 1.5 between replicates, approximately 15 at roughly 15 days, less than 20 at four. Variance in clone template counts between two-week samples significantly increased with total template count across all healthy donors.

This clonotype was sampled from a person aged 18 to 75 in good health. The chain is built from TRBV10-1 and TRBJ2-7; 7 nucleotides match TRBD2. Sequenced input: blood. The CDR3 sequence is CASAPGGGGPSYEQYF. Written as DNA, the CDR3 is TGCGCCAGCGCCCCCGGCGGCGGGGGTCCTTCCTACGAGCAGTACTTC.